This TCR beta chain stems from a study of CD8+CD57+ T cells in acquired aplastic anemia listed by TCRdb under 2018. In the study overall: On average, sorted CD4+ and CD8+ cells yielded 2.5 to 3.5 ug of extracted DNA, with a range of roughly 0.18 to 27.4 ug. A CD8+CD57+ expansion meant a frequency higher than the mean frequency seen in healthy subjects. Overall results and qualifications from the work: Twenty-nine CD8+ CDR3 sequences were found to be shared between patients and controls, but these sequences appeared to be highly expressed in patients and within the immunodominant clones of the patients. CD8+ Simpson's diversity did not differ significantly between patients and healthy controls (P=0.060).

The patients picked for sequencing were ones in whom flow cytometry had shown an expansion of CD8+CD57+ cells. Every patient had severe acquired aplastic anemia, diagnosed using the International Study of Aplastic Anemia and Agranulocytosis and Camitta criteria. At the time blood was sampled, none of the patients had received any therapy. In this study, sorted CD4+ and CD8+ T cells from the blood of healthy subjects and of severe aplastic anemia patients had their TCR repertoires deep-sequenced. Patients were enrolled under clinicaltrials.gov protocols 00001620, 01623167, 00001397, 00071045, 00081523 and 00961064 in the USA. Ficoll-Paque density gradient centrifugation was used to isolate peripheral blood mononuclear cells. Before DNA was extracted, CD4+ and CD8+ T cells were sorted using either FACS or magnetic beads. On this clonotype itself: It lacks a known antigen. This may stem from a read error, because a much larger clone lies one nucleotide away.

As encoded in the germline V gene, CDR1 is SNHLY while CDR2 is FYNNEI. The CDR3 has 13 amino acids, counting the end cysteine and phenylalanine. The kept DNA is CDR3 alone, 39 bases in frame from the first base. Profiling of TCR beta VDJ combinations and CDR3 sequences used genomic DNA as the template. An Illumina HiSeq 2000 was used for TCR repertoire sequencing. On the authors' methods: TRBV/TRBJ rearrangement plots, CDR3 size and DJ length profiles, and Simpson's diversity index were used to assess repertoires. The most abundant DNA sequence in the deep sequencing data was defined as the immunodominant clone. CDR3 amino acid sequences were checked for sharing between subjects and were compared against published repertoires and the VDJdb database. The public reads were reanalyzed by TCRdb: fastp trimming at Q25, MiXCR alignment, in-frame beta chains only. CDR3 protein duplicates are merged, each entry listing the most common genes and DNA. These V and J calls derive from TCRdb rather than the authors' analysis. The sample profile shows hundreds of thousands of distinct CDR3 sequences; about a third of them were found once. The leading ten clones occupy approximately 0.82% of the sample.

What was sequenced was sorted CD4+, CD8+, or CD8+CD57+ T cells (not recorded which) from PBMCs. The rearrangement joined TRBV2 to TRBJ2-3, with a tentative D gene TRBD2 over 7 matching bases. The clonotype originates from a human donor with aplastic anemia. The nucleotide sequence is TGTGCCAGAGGGGGGGCCGGCACAGATATGCAGTATTTT. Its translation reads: CARGGAGTDMQYF.